The entry below describes one T cell receptor beta chain. These data are taken from a study of CD8 T cells in Susac syndrome. Germline CDR1 is SGDLS and CDR2 is YYNGEE. The V gene lost 4 bases and the J gene lost 9 bases, with 17 bases spanning the gap. The CDR3 contains 13 residues. Random hexamers served to reverse transcribe roughly 0.45 to 1 ug RNA. One entry per CDR3 protein results from TCRdb running MiXCR on the immunoSEQ multiplex PCR reads. This sample has some 160,000 distinct CDR3 sequences; approximately 95% occur once, and the top ten carry approximately 0.08%. The sample comprised CD4+ T cells from PBMCs. The TCR was taken from a human donor with Susac syndrome. The chain uses TRBV9 and TRBJ2-7; TRBD1 is a possible D gene (5 bases). The CDR3 DNA follows: TGTGCCAGCAGCCCCGGACAAAGCCTAGTGCAGTACTTC. This encodes CASSPGQSLVQYF.